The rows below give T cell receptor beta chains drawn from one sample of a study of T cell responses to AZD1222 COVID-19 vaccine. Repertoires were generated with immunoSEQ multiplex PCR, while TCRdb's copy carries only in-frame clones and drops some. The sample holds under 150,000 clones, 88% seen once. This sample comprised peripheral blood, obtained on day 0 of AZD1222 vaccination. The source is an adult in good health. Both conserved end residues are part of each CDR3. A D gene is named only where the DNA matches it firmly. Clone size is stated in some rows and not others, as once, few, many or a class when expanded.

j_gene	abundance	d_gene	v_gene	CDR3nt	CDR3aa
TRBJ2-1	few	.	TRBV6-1	TGTGCCAGCAGTGAAAGGGGGACTTGGGGTGAGCAGTTCTTC	CASSERGTWGEQFF
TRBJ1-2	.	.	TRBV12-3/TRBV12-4	TGTGCCAGCAGGATAATGCGGGAAGGCTACACCTTC	CASRIMREGYTF
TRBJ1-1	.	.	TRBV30	TGTGCCTGGATGATAGGGCGTTTGAACACTGAAGCTTTCTTT	CAWMIGRLNTEAFF
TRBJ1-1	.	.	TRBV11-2	TGTGCCAGCAGCTTGACCTCCCGGAACACTGAAGCTTTCTTT	CASSLTSRNTEAFF
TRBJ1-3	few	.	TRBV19	TGTGCCAGTAGTCTACGGGTTTCTGGAAACACCATATATTTT	CASSLRVSGNTIYF
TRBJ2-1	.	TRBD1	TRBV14	TGTGCCAGCAGCCTGACAGGGGGGTCCTACAATGAGCAGTTCTTC	CASSLTGGSYNEQFF
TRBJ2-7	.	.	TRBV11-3	TGTGCCAGCAGCTTAGCCCCAGGGTTCGAGCAGTACTTC	CASSLAPGFEQYF
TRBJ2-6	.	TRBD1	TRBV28	TGTGCCAGCAGCGGGGGACAGGCCACCTCTGGGGCCAACGTCCTGACTTTC	CASSGGQATSGANVLTF
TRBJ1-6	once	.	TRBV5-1	TGCGCCAGCAGCGGACAGAATAATTCACCCCTCCACTTT	CASSGQNNSPLHF
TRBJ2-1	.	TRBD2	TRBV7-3	TGTGCCAGCAGCCGGGGGGGAAATGGGATTGAAGGCAATGAGCAGTTCTTC	CASSRGGNGIEGNEQFF
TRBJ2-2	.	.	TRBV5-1	TGCGCCAGCAGCTTGGAGGGCGGGAAGGGCACCGGGGAGCTGTTTTTT	CASSLEGGKGTGELFF
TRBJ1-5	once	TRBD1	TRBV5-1	TGCGCCAGCAGCTCGGGACAGGGGGACTATAGCAATCAGCCCCAGCATTTT	CASSSGQGDYSNQPQHF
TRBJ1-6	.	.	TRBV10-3	TGTGCCATCAGTGAAGGCAGGGGCAATTCACCCCTCCACTTT	CAISEGRGNSPLHF
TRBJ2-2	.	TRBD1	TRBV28	TGTGCCAGCAGTTTACCGGGGTCAGGGGGCGGGGAGCTGTTTTTT	CASSLPGSGGGELFF
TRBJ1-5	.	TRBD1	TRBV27	TGTGCCAGCAGTGCTACCCCCGGACAGGGGGAAAGACAGCCCCAGCATTTT	CASSATPGQGERQPQHF
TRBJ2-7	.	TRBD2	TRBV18	TGTGCCAGCTCGCCCGGGACTACCCTCACCTACGAGCAGTACTTC	CASSPGTTLTYEQYF
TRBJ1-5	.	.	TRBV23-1	TGCGCCAGCACTCCTCGAGGACAGCCCTATAGCAATCAGCCCCAGCATTTT	CASTPRGQPYSNQPQHF
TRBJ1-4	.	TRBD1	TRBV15	TGTGCCACCAGCAGAGATGGGACAGGGAAAGGAGAAAAACTGTTTTTT	CATSRDGTGKGEKLFF
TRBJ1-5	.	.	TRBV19	TGTGCCAGTAGTGGGGGCAGGGAGGGCAATCAGCCCCAGCATTTT	CASSGGREGNQPQHF
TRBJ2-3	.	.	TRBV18	TGTGCCAGCTCACCCCCGAGGGGGGGCACAGATACGCAGTATTTT	CASSPPRGGTDTQYF
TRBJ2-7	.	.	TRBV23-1	TGCGCCAGCAGTCAATGGGGTTGTTGGGCCTACGAGCAGTACTTC	CASSQWGCWAYEQYF
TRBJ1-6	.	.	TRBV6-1	TGTGCCAGCAGTGCTTCGCAGGCGTCCTATAATTCACCCCTCCACTTT	CASSASQASYNSPLHF
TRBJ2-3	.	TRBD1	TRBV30	TGTGCCTGGTTCAGGGGGGATACGCAGTATTTT	CAWFRGDTQYF
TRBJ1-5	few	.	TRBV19	TGTGCCAGTAGGCTGTATGCTGGAGACGGTCAGCCCCAGCATTTT	CASRLYAGDGQPQHF
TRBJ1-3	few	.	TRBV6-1	TGTGCCAGCAGTGAAGGGCGTATTGGAAACACCATATATTTT	CASSEGRIGNTIYF
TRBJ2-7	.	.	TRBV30	TGTGCCTGGGGGGTATGGAAAGGGGCCCACGAGCAGTACTTC	CAWGVWKGAHEQYF
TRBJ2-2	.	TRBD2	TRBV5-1	TGCGCCAGCAGTTCACCTCCGGGACTAGCGGTGAACACCGGGGAGCTGTTTTTT	CASSSPPGLAVNTGELFF
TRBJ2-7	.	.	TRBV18	TGTGCCAGCTCACCATGGGGGGCTAGCGGCTCCTACGAGCAGTACTTC	CASSPWGASGSYEQYF
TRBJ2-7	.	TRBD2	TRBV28	TGTGCCAGCAGCGGAGGGACTAGCGGGTCTGGGCGGGTCGAGCAGTACTTC	CASSGGTSGSGRVEQYF